This TCR beta chain derives from a study of quantifying T cell responses using KT2 cells. Study-wide context: cDNA was made from DNase-treated RNA using alpha and beta constant primers.

An oligo carrying a UMI was ligated to the cDNA 3' end. The first PCR ran roughly 4 cycles with an equimolar RC1.1 and RC1.2 beta primer mix. TCRdb re-called the UMI-ligation and nested PCR reads through MiXCR, storing one row per CDR3 protein. Among about 33,000 distinct CDR3 sequences, 10% were seen once, and the ten largest hold roughly 9.7%. Unfractionated PBMC were spiked with known numbers of KT2 clone cells. The CDR3 runs to 12 residues. Germline CDR1 and CDR2: SEHNR and FQNEAQ (reference sequence). Trimming took off 5 bases at V and 6 bases at J, with 9 bases between the two ends. The rearrangement uses TRBV7-9 and TRBJ2-3, with unresolved D. The receptor was derived from a human donor. Sequencing input: PBMCs spiked with cells of the T cell clone KT2. The CDR3 loop is CASSQVGDTQYF. CDR3 bases: TGTGCCAGCAGCCAAGTTGGGGATACGCAGTATTTT.